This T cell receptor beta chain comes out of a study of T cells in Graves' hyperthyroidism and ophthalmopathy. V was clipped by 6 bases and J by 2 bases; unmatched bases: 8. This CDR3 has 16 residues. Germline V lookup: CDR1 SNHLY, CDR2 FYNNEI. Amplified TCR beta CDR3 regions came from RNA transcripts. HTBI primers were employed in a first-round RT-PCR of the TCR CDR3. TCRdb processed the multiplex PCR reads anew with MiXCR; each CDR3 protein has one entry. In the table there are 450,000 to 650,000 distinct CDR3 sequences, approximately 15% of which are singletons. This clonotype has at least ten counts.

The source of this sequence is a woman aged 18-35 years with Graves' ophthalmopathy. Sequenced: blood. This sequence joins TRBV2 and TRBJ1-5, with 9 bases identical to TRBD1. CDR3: CASRVDRDRGNQPQHF. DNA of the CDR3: TGTGCCAGCAGAGTGGATCGGGACAGGGGCAATCAGCCCCAGCATTTT.